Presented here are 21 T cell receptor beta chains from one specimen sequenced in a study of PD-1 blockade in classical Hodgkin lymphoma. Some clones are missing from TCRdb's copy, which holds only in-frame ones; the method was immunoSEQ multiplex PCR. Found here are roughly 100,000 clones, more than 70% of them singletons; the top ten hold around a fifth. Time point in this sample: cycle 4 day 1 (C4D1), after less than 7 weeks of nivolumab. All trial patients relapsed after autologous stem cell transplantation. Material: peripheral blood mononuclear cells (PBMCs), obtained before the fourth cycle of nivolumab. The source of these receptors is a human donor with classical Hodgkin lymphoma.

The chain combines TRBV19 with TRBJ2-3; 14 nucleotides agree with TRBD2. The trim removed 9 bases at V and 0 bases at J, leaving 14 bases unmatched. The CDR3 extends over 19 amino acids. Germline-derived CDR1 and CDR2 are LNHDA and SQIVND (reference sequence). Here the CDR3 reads CASQNHGLAGGSSTDTQYF. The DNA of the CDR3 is TGTGCCAGCCAGAACCATGGACTAGCGGGAGGATCTAGCACAGATACGCAGTATTTT.

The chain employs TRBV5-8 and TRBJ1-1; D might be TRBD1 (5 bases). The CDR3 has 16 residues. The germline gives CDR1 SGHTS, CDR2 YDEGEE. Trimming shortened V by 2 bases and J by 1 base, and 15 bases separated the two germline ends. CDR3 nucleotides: TGTGCCAGCAGCTTTGGGATTGACAGAAGGAACACTGAAGCTTTCTTT. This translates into CASSFGIDRRNTEAFF.

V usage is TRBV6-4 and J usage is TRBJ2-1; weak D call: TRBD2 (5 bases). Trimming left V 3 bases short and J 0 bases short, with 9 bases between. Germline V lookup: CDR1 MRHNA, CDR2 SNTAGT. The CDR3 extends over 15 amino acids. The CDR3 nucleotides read TGTGCCAGCAGTGAGCGGGCGAGCTCCTACAATGAGCAGTTCTTC. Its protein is CASSERASSYNEQFF.

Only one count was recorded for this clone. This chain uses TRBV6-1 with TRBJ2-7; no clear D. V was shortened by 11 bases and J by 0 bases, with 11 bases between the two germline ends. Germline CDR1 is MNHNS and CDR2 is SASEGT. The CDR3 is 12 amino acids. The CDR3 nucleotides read TGTGCCGGAGCGAGGAGCTCCTACGAGCAGTACTTC. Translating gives CAGARSSYEQYF.

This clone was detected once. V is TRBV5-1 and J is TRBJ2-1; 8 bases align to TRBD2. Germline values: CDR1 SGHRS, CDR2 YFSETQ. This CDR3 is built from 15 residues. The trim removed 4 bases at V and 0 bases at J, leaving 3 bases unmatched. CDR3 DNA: TGCGCCAGCAGCGCCGGGACTAGCTCCTACAATGAGCAGTTCTTC. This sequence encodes CASSAGTSSYNEQFF.

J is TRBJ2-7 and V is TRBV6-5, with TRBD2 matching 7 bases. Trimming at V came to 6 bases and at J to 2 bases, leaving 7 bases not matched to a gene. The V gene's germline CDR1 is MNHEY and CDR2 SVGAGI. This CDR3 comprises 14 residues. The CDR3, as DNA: TGTGCCAGCAGAGTGAGCGGGGCCACCTACGAGCAGTACTTC. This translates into CASRVSGATYEQYF.

The CDR3 nucleotides read TGTGCCTGGAGTGGCTACGACAGGAACACTGAAGCTTTCTTT. Its translation is CAWSGYDRNTEAFF. The genes are TRBV30 and TRBJ1-1; tentative D call: TRBD1 (5 bases). With 1 base removed from V and 1 base from J, the gap between germline ends came to 10 bases. Germline V gene data show CDR1 as GTSNPN and CDR2 as SVGIG (reference sequence). This CDR3 has 14 residues.

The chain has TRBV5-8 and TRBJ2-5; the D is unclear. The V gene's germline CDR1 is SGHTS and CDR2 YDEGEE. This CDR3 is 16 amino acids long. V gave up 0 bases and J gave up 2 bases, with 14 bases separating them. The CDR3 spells CASSLAKSWGQETQYF. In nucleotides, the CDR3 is TGTGCCAGCAGCTTGGCCAAGTCTTGGGGACAAGAGACCCAGTACTTC.

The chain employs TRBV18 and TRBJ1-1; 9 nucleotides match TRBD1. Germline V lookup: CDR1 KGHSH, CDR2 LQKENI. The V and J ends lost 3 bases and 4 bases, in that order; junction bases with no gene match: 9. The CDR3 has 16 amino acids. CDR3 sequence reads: CASSPGGQGFITEAFF. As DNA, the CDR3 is TGTGCCAGCTCACCCGGGGGACAGGGTTTTATCACTGAAGCTTTCTTT.

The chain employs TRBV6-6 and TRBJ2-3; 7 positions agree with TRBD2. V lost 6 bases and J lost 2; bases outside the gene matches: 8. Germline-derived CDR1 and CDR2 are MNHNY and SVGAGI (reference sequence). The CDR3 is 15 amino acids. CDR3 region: CASRSRETYTDTQYF. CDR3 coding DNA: TGTGCCAGCAGATCGCGGGAGACGTACACAGATACGCAGTATTTT.

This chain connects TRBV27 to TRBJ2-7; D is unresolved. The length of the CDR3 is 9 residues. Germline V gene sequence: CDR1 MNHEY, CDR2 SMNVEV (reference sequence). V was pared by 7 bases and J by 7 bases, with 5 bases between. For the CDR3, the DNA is TGTGCCAGCACCCGGGAGCAGTACTTC. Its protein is CASTREQYF.

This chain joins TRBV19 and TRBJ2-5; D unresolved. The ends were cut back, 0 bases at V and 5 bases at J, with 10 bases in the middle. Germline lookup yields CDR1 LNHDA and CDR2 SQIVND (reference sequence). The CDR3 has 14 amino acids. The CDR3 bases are TGTGCCAGTAGTATAGATCCAGCCGTGGAGACCCAGTACTTC. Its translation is CASSIDPAVETQYF.

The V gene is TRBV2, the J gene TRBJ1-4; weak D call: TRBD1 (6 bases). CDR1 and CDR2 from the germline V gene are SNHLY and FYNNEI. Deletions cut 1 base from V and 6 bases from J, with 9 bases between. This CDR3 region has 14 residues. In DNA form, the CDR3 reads TGTGCCAGCAGTGAAGGGGGGGGCTATGAAAAACTGTTTTTT. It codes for CASSEGGGYEKLFF.

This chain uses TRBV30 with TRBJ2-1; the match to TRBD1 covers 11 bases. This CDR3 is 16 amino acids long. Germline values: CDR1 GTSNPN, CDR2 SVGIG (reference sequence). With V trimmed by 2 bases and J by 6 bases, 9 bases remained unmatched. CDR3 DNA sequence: TGTGCCTGGAGTCTACTTGATGGGACAGGGGGCAATGAGCAGTTCTTC. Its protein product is CAWSLLDGTGGNEQFF.

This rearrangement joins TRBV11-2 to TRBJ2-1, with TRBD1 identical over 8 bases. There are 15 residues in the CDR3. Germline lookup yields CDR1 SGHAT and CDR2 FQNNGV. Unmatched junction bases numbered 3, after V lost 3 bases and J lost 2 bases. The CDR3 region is CASSFQGATYNEQFF. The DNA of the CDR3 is TGTGCCAGCAGCTTCCAGGGGGCTACCTACAATGAGCAGTTCTTC.

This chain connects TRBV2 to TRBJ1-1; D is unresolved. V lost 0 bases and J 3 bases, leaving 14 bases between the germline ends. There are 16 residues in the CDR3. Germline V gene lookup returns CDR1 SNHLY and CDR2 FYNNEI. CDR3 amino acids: CASSEALRLMYTEAFF. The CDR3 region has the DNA TGTGCCAGCAGTGAAGCGCTGAGGCTGATGTACACTGAAGCTTTCTTT. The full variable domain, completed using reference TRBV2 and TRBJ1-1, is EPEVTQTPSHQVTQMGQEVILRCVPISNHLYFYWYRQILGQKVEFLVSFYNNEISEKSEIFDDQFSVERPDGSNFTLKIRSTKLEDSAMYFCASSEALRLMYTEAFFGQGTRLTVV.

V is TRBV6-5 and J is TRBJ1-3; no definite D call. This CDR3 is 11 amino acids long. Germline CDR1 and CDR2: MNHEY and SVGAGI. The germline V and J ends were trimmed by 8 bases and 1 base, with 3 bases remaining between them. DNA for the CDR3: TGTGCCAGCGGGTCTGGAAACACCATATATTTT. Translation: CASGSGNTIYF.

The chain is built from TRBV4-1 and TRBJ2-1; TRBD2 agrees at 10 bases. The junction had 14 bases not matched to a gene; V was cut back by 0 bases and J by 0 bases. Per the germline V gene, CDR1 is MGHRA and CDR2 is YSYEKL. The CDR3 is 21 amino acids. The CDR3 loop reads CASSQDLRPSGSASSYNEQFF. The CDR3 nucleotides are TGCGCCAGCAGCCAAGATCTTAGGCCTAGCGGGAGCGCGAGCTCCTACAATGAGCAGTTCTTC.

CDR3 sequence: CASGLVRSTGTHPGYGYTF. The CDR3 region has the DNA TGTGCTAGTGGTTTGGTACGTTCTACAGGAACACACCCGGGGTATGGCTACACCTTC. The chain joins TRBV12-5 to TRBJ1-2, with D maybe TRBD1 (5 bases). Trimming took off 0 bases at V and 5 bases at J, with 25 bases between the two ends. Germline lookup yields CDR1 LGHNT and CDR2 FRNRAP. The CDR3 extends over 19 amino acids. The full variable domain, in which reference TRBV12-5 and TRBJ1-2 provide the parts outside the CDR3, is DARVTQTPRHKVTEMGQEVTMRCQPILGHNTVFWYRQTMMQGLELLAYFRNRAPLDDSGMPKDRFSAEMPDATLATLKIQPSEPRDSAVYFCASGLVRSTGTHPGYGYTFGSGTRLTVV.

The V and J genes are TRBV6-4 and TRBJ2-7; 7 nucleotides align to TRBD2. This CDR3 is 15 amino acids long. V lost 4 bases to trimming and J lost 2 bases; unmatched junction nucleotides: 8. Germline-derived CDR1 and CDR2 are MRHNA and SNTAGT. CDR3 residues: CASSAGEGATYEQYF. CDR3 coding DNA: TGTGCCAGCAGTGCCGGGGAGGGAGCTACCTACGAGCAGTACTTC.

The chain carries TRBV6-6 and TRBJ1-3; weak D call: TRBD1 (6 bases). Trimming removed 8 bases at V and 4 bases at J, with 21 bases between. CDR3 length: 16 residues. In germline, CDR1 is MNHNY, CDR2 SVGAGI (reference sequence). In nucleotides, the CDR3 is TGTGCCAGCCGAGATCCGGGGGCGAGTGGGGGAAACACCATATATTTT. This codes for CASRDPGASGGNTIYF.